These 30 T cell receptor beta chains originate from one sample sequenced in a study of CD8+ T cells in alopecia areata. Sorting of pooled cutaneous lymph node cells used CD4, CD8alpha, NKG2D, NKG2ACE and other markers. Extraction of RNA preceded its reverse transcription into cDNA, which served as the sequencing template. Sequencing used immunoSEQ multiplex PCR; TCRdb keeps in-frame clones, though not all of them. This sample shows 2,000 or so clones and no singletons; 43% rests with the ten largest. Sequencing was done on a sample of CD8+ T cells sorted from a lymph node. The receptors were sampled from a C3H/HeJ mouse with alopecia areata. MHC haplotype: H2-k.

By share, this clone counts as medium-sized (0.01 to 0.1%). Gene names refer to mouse genes. The read gets to within 4 residues of the CDR3 end, and the germline J gene fills in the rest. The chain is built from TRBV17 and TRBJ2-5; TRBD2 aligns across 11 bases. Trimming cost V 2 bases and J 0 bases; bases outside gene matches: 10. The germline V gene encodes CDR1 MNHDT and CDR2 YYDKIL. The CDR3 totals 19 residues. The covered CDR3 bases are TGTGCTAGCAGTAGAATGGGGGGGACTGGGGGCCTTAACCAAGAC. Translation: CASSRMGGTGGLNQD. In full, the CDR3 is CASSRMGGTGGLNQDTQYF.

This clone was detected ten times or more. All gene names here are mouse names. The CDR3 end is not reached by the read, which stops 4 residues before it; the germline J gene fills it in. The rearrangement links TRBV1 to TRBJ2-7; 8 bases line up with TRBD2. Trimming took 4 bases from V and 0 from J; bases not matched to a gene: 8. The CDR3 has 16 amino acids. Germline lookup yields CDR1 NSQYPW and CDR2 LRSPGD (reference sequence). This CDR3 is CTCSEPHWGSSYEQYF. The DNA read from the CDR3 is TGCACCTGCAGTGAACCACACTGGGGGAGCTCCTAT.

This clone occurred many times. Each gene name is a mouse one. Sequencing ends 4 residues short of the CDR3 end; the germline J gene provides the rest. The chain carries TRBV16 and TRBJ1-1; D gene uncertain. Germline V gene sequence: CDR1 SGHSA, CDR2 FRNQAP. The CDR3 runs 13 residues. V lost 0 bases, J lost 1 base, and 3 bases lay in between. The CDR3 bases that were read are TGTGCAAGCAGCTTAGACATAAACACA. Translation: CASSLDINT. The entire CDR3 protein is CASSLDINTEVFF. The entire variable domain, with the rest obtained from reference TRBV16 and TRBJ1-1, is as follows: NAGVIQTPRHKVTGKGQEATLWCEPISGHSAVFWYRQTIVQGLEFLTYFRNQAPIDDSGMPKERFSAQMPNQSHSTLKIQSTQPQDSAVYLCASSLDINTEVFFGKGTRLTVV.

This clone was seen more than once but under ten times. Any gene name here is a mouse gene name. CDR3 protein: CASSPPTGRKDTQYF. The sequenced part of the CDR3 DNA is TGTGCCAGCAGTCCCCCGACAGGGCGAAAAGAC. The chain employs TRBV13-1 and TRBJ2-5, with TRBD1 matching 7 bases. Coverage ceases 4 residues before the CDR3 finishes, and the germline J gene fills in the end. The germline V gene encodes CDR1 NSHNY and CDR2 SYGAGN. The CDR3 is 15 amino acids.

In this sample, this clone turned up many times. Mouse germline and gene names are used. The read halts 4 residues ahead of the CDR3 end, with the missing end drawn from the germline J gene. This rearrangement joins TRBV13-1 to TRBJ2-3; TRBD1 is a possible D gene (6 bases). CDR1 and CDR2 from the germline V gene are NSHNY and SYGAGN. Deletions cut 3 bases from V and 0 bases from J, with 11 bases between. The CDR3 is made up of 15 amino acids. CDR3 bases read: TGTGCCAGCAGTGTCAGGGGACCTAGTGCAGAA. It translates to CASSVRGPSAE. The whole CDR3 protein reads CASSVRGPSAETLYF.

The table lists this clone with a few counts. Genes and germline are mouse. The read finishes 4 residues shy of the CDR3 end, and the germline J gene is used to complete it. The chain uses TRBV5 and TRBJ2-3; possibly TRBD1 for D (6 bases). This CDR3 spans 13 amino acids. In germline, CDR1 is LGHNA, CDR2 YNLKQL (reference sequence). Trimming left V 3 bases short and J 3 bases short, with 7 bases between. The CDR3 region is CASSQQGAETLYF. CDR3 DNA, as far as it was read: TGTGCCAGCAGCCAGCAGGGGGCAGAA.

This clone was counted many times. Gene names follow the mouse nomenclature. The read falls 4 residues short of the CDR3 end, and the missing part is taken from the germline J gene. The V gene is TRBV5, the J gene TRBJ2-4; 7 positions match TRBD1. With 0 bases clipped from V and 2 bases from J, the junction kept 8 bases outside the gene matches. Looked up from germline, CDR1 is LGHNA and CDR2 is YNLKQL (reference sequence). This CDR3 is built from 17 residues. CDR3 DNA, as far as it was read: TGTGCCAGCAGCCAAGAGAGGGGACAGACCCATCAAAAC. Protein sequence: CASSQERGQTHQN. The full CDR3 protein reads CASSQERGQTHQNTLYF.

Only a few counts were recorded for this clone. This may be a read error, as it is one base from a much larger clone. The genes are named according to mouse. The sequenced part of the CDR3 DNA is TGTGCCAGCGTTCGACTGGGGGGGCGAGGA. It codes for CASVRLGGRG. The whole CDR3 protein is CASVRLGGRGEVFF. The chain combines TRBV13-2 with TRBJ1-1; D may be TRBD1 (6 bases). The CDR3 end is not reached by the read, which stops 4 residues before it; the germline J gene fills it in. CDR3 length equals 14 residues. The germline V gene has CDR1 NNHNN and CDR2 SYGAGS (reference sequence).

Of note for this clone: These gene names are mouse names. The sequence runs out 4 residues before the end of the CDR3; the remainder is reconstructed from the germline J gene. The gene calls are TRBV19 and TRBJ2-1, with TRBD2 matching 13 bases. This CDR3 has 14 residues. Germline V gives CDR1 FNHDT, CDR2 SITEND (reference sequence). The CDR3 here is CASSMDWGGAEQFF. The DNA read from the CDR3 is TGTGCCAGCAGTATGGACTGGGGGGGCGCT.

This clone came up a few times. All gene names here are mouse names. The CDR3 spells CASSEGTSNTEVFF. The CDR3 bases that were read are TGTGCCAGCAGTGAAGGGACATCAAACACA. The V and J genes are TRBV13-3 and TRBJ1-1, with a possible D match to TRBD1 (6 bases). From the germline J gene comes the end of the CDR3, since the read stops 4 residues before it. Germline V gene lookup returns CDR1 NNHDY and CDR2 SYVADS. Trimming shortened V by 2 bases and J by 0 bases, and 8 bases separated the two germline ends. The CDR3 runs 14 residues.

In regard to this clone: All gene names here are mouse names. From the germline J gene comes the end of the CDR3, since the read stops 4 residues before it. This sequence joins TRBV16 and TRBJ2-5; TRBD2 might be the D (7 bases). Germline V lookup: CDR1 SGHSA, CDR2 FRNQAP. V lost 4 bases to trimming and J lost 2 bases, with 10 bases between them. The CDR3 spans 14 residues. This CDR3 is CASSSLGAQDTQYF. The DNA read from the CDR3 is TGTGCAAGCAGCTCTCTGGGGGCCCAAGAC.

Worth noting for this clone: Gene and germline names: mouse. CDR3 protein: CASSSDRVYTEVFF. The sequenced CDR3 bases are TGTGCCAGCAGTTCGGACAGGGTGTACACA. The rearrangement joins TRBV19 to TRBJ1-1; 8 bases map to TRBD1. The read ends 4 residues early relative to the CDR3; the germline J gene fills the gap. This CDR3 is 14 amino acids long. The V gene end was trimmed by 4 bases and the J gene end by 3 bases; junction bases not matched to a gene: 5. CDR1 is FNHDT, CDR2 SITEND, per germline (reference sequence).

The sample holds a few counts of this clone. Gene names and germline match the mouse. The CDR3 goes on 4 residues after the read ends, and that part is filled in from the germline J gene. The J gene is TRBJ2-7, the V gene TRBV13-3, with D possibly being TRBD2 (6 bases). The CDR3 consists of 14 residues. Germline CDR1 is NNHDY and CDR2 is SYVADS. CDR3 DNA, as far as it was read: TGTGCCAGCAGTCCCTGGGGTCCTACTTAT. It translates to CASSPWGPTY. The whole CDR3 reads CASSPWGPTYEQYF.

In regard to this clone: The genes and germline here are from mouse. The observed sequence ends 4 residues before the CDR3 terminus, with the missing tail filled in from the germline J gene. The chain uses TRBV31 and TRBJ2-5; maybe TRBD2 (6 bases). V shed 3 bases and J shed 0 bases, with 10 bases lying between them. Germline V gene lookup returns CDR1 GKSSPN and CDR2 SITVG. The CDR3 consists of 14 residues. CDR3 sequence reads: CAWSRLVNQDTQYF. The part of the CDR3 DNA that was read is TGTGCCTGGAGCCGACTGGTTAACCAAGAC.

At least ten counts were recorded for this clone. Gene names refer to mouse genes. This specimen includes other DNA sequences encoding the same CDR3. The sequenced part of the CDR3 DNA is TGTGCCAGCAGCACAGACAGGGCAAACTCC. It specifies CASSTDRANS. The full CDR3 protein reads CASSTDRANSDYTF. The rearrangement links TRBV19 to TRBJ1-2; 7 nucleotides agree with TRBD1. The read gets to within 4 residues of the CDR3 end, and the germline J gene fills in the rest. V lost 5 bases to trimming and J lost 0 bases; unmatched junction nucleotides: 4. The germline gives CDR1 FNHDT, CDR2 SITEND (reference sequence). There are 14 residues in the CDR3. Drawing the rest from reference TRBV19 and TRBJ1-2, the complete variable domain is GGIITQTPKFLIGQEGQKLTLKCQQNFNHDTMYWYRQDSGKGLRLIYYSITENDLQKGDLSEGYDASREKKSSFSLTVTSAQKNEMAVFLCASSTDRANSDYTFGSGTRLLVI.

In its sample, this clone was seen a few times. These gene names are mouse names. The read stops 4 residues short of the end of the CDR3; the missing end is completed from the germline J gene. The gene calls are TRBV19 and TRBJ1-1; D unresolved. CDR1 is FNHDT, CDR2 SITEND, per germline (reference sequence). This CDR3 is 12 amino acids long. V shed 5 bases and J shed 0 bases, with 5 bases lying between them. This CDR3 is CASRPANTEVFF. The CDR3 bases that were read are TGTGCCAGCAGACCAGCAAACACA.

This clone is categorized as large. Mouse names are used for the genes. The CDR3 here is CASSQEGGNQDTQYF. The DNA read from the CDR3 is TGTGCCAGCAGCCAAGAAGGTGGGAACCAAGAC. V and J are TRBV5 and TRBJ2-5; unclear D gene. From the germline J gene comes the end of the CDR3, since the read stops 4 residues before it. With 0 bases removed from V and 0 bases from J, the gap between germline ends came to 7 bases. This CDR3 region has 15 residues. The germline V gene has CDR1 LGHNA and CDR2 YNLKQL (reference sequence).

This clone was counted only a few times. Gene names and germline match the mouse. The read ends 4 residues early relative to the CDR3; the germline J gene fills the gap. The chain employs TRBV19 and TRBJ2-2; 12 bases align to TRBD2. Losses at the gene ends were 4 bases for V and 4 bases for J; bases not matched to a gene: 2. The V gene's germline CDR1 is FNHDT and CDR2 SITEND (reference sequence). This CDR3 has 15 residues. The sequenced part of the CDR3 DNA is TGTGCCAGCAGTCGGACTGGGGGGGGCACCGGG. It specifies CASSRTGGGTG. The whole CDR3 region reads CASSRTGGGTGQLYF.

The table lists this clone with many counts. The gene names given are mouse names. With the read ending 4 residues before the CDR3 end, the germline J gene is used to fill in that end. The V call is TRBV29, the J call TRBJ2-2; TRBD1 matches 8 bases. The V segment lost 6 bases and the J segment 0 bases; nucleotides outside the gene matches: 3. Germline assignment: CDR1 MSHET and CDR2 SYDVDS. The CDR3 is made up of 15 amino acids. The covered CDR3 bases are TGTGCTAGCAGGGGACAGGAAGCAAACACCGGG. Amino acid sequence: CASRGQEANTG. The CDR3, in full, reads CASRGQEANTGQLYF.

This clone was picked up many times. These gene names are mouse names. The covered CDR3 bases are TGTGCCAGCAGGGGGACAAATGCAGAA. It is translated as CASRGTNAE. In full, the CDR3 is CASRGTNAETLYF. The rearrangement links TRBV13-3 to TRBJ2-3; maybe TRBD1 (6 bases). The read terminates 4 residues before the CDR3 end, so the remaining end is supplied by the germline J gene. CDR1 and CDR2 from the germline V gene are NNHDY and SYVADS. There are 13 residues in the CDR3. V was cut by 5 bases and J by 2 bases, with 9 bases left in between.

This clone occurred a few times. Germline and genes here are mouse. The read ends 4 residues early relative to the CDR3; the germline J gene fills the gap. V usage is TRBV13-3 and J usage is TRBJ1-1; tentative D call: TRBD1 (5 bases). The V gene's germline CDR1 is NNHDY and CDR2 SYVADS. Trimming pared 0 bases from V and 1 base from J, leaving 10 bases between. This CDR3 is 15 amino acids long. CDR3 residues: CASSDANQGNTEVFF. Partial CDR3 DNA: TGTGCCAGCAGTGATGCAAACCAGGGGAACACA.

This clone is labeled as medium-sized (0.01 to 0.1%). The gene names here belong to mouse. The read gets to within 4 residues of the CDR3 end, and the germline J gene fills in the rest. This chain uses TRBV1 with TRBJ1-2, with TRBD1 matching 7 bases. The CDR3 has 15 residues. Looked up from germline, CDR1 is NSQYPW and CDR2 is LRSPGD (reference sequence). V shed 0 bases, J shed 0 bases, and the junction held 1 base outside the gene matches. CDR3 bases read: TGCACCTGCAGTGCAGATGGGACAGCAAACTCC. It yields the protein CTCSADGTANS. The whole CDR3 protein reads CTCSADGTANSDYTF. The full variable domain, in which reference TRBV1 and TRBJ1-2 provide the parts outside the CDR3, is VTLLEQNPRWRLVPRGQAVNLRCILKNSQYPWMSWYQQDLQKQLQWLFTLRSPGDKEVKSLPGADYLATRVTDTELRLQVANMSQGRTLYCTCSADGTANSDYTFGSGTRLLVI.

Notes on this clone: Mouse gene names apply. Read sequence stops 4 residues before the CDR3 end, and the germline J gene provides the missing end. The same CDR3 also results from other DNA sequences found in this sample. The chain joins TRBV1 to TRBJ1-4; D is perhaps TRBD1 (6 bases). The CDR3 totals 16 residues. Per the germline V gene, CDR1 is NSQYPW and CDR2 is LRSPGD (reference sequence). The part of the CDR3 DNA that was read is TGCACCTGCAGTGCAGCCGGGACGGGGGGGGCCGAA. Its protein product is CTCSAAGTGGAE. The whole CDR3 sequence is CTCSAAGTGGAERLFF.

The table lists this clone with many counts. These gene names are mouse names. Read data end 4 residues before the CDR3 end; the end is taken from the germline J gene. This chain uses TRBV5 with TRBJ2-5, with TRBD1 as a possible D gene (6 bases). The V and J ends lost 4 bases and 2 bases respectively, with 10 bases between them. The CDR3 contains 14 residues. Germline loops: CDR1 LGHNA, CDR2 YNLKQL (reference sequence). The CDR3 loop is CASSLGQIQDTQYF. CDR3 DNA, as far as it was read: TGTGCCAGCAGCCTGGGACAAATCCAAGAC.

This clone was seen at least ten times. Germline and genes here are mouse. Coverage ceases 4 residues before the CDR3 finishes, and the germline J gene fills in the end. This sequence joins TRBV31 and TRBJ2-5; 10 nucleotides line up with TRBD2. From germline, CDR1 is GKSSPN and CDR2 SITVG. The CDR3 is 15 amino acids. CDR3 region: CAWSPLWGGADTQYF. CDR3 DNA, as far as it was read: TGTGCCTGGAGTCCCCTCTGGGGGGGCGCGGAC.

Ten or more counts support this clone. Gene and germline names: mouse. The DNA ends 4 residues before the CDR3 does, and the rest of the CDR3 is filled in from the germline J gene. The chain carries TRBV19 and TRBJ2-2, with TRBD1 matching over 8 bases. In germline, CDR1 is FNHDT, CDR2 SITEND (reference sequence). With 0 bases clipped from V and 2 bases from J, the junction kept 0 bases outside the gene matches. This CDR3 contains 15 residues. This CDR3 is CASSIGTGNTGQLYF. CDR3 DNA (partial): TGTGCCAGCAGTATAGGGACAGGGAACACCGGG.

A note on this clone: All gene names here are mouse names. The CDR3 extends 4 residues past the end of the read, so its final part is completed from the germline J gene. The V gene is TRBV5, the J gene TRBJ2-5; 9 bases map to TRBD2. Germline V gene lookup returns CDR1 LGHNA and CDR2 YNLKQL (reference sequence). This CDR3 has 16 residues. The J segment lost 0 bases and the V segment lost 4 bases, leaving 5 bases of the junction unmatched. This CDR3 reads CASSLRTGVNQDTQYF. The CDR3 bases that were read are TGTGCCAGCAGCCTCCGGACTGGGGTTAACCAAGAC.

This clone occurred many times. Mouse germline and gene names are used. The missing CDR3 end, 4 residues past where the read stops, is filled in from the germline J gene. The V call is TRBV13-3, the J call TRBJ1-1, with 10 bases that match TRBD1. V lost 2 bases and J lost 0; bases outside the gene matches: 7. CDR1 and CDR2 from the germline V gene are NNHDY and SYVADS. The CDR3 is 17 residues long. CDR3 protein: CASSDPGQGVANTEVFF. CDR3 DNA (partial): TGTGCCAGCAGTGACCCCGGACAGGGGGTTGCAAACACA.

This clone came up many times. Here the gene names and germline are mouse. The CDR3 reads CASSLDRFTEVFF. CDR3 DNA (partial): TGTGCCAGCAGCCTCGACAGGTTCACA. The gene calls are TRBV13-3 and TRBJ1-1; D might be TRBD1 (6 bases). The read stops 4 residues short of the end of the CDR3; the missing end is completed from the germline J gene. CDR3 size: 13 residues. CDR1 NNHDY and CDR2 SYVADS come from the germline V gene. V lost 5 bases to trimming and J lost 4 bases, with 12 bases between them.

This clone showed up just a few times. Genes and germline are mouse. The read falls 4 residues short of the CDR3 end, and the missing part is taken from the germline J gene. The rearrangement uses TRBV14 and TRBJ2-7, with 8 bases lining up with TRBD1. Germline CDR1 and CDR2: SGHDT and FRDEAV. CDR3 size: 13 residues. CDR3 bases read: TGTGCCAGCAGTCCGGGACAGGCGTAT. Its translation is CASSPGQAY. The entire CDR3 protein reads CASSPGQAYEQYF. The full variable domain, with the rest looked up from reference TRBV14 and TRBJ2-7, is EAGVTQSPRYAVLQEGQAVSFWCDPISGHDTLYWYQQPRDQGPQLLVYFRDEAVIDNSQLPSDRFSAVRPKGTNSTLKIQSAKQGDTATYLCASSPGQAYEQYFGPGTRLTVL.